Below, 19 T cell receptor beta chains from the same sample are listed, as sequenced in a study of breast tumors, draining lymph nodes, adjacent tissues. TCRdb itself ran the multiplex PCR reads through MiXCR, one entry per CDR3 protein. The sample lists approximately 230,000 distinct CDR3 sequences; under 40% were seen once. The lymph nodes were axillary draining lymph nodes from breast cancer patients. Sequencing was done on a sample of axillary lymph node tissue. These receptors originate from a female donor with breast cancer. Some clones in this sample may be carry-over from other donors' samples.

In the case of this clonotype: A much bigger clone sits one base away, suggesting this may be a read error. The CDR3 DNA follows: TGCGCCAGCAGGATGAGTGCAACTAATGAAAAACTGTTTTTT. This encodes CASRMSATNEKLFF. This rearrangement joins TRBV5-1 to TRBJ1-4; the D is unclear. V was pared by 5 bases and J by 0 bases, with 8 bases between. The CDR3 is 14 amino acids. Germline assignment: CDR1 SGHRS and CDR2 YFSETQ.

This clonotype has more than one count but fewer than ten. The gene calls are TRBV2 and TRBJ2-4; either TRBD1 or TRBD2 may supply D (5 bases each). The CDR3 consists of 14 residues. The ends were cut back, 5 bases at V and 8 bases at J, with 16 bases in the middle. The germline V gene encodes CDR1 SNHLY and CDR2 FYNNEI. Here the CDR3 DNA reads TGTGCCAGCAGTACCCGGGACGGGGAGCACATTCAGTACTTC. Protein product: CASSTRDGEHIQYF.

The chain's CDR3 is CASSLLAKETGELFF. Here the CDR3 DNA reads TGTGCCAGCAGCCTCCTAGCGAAGGAAACCGGGGAGCTGTTTTTT. The chain employs TRBV7-2 and TRBJ2-2, with D perhaps matching TRBD2 (6 bases). The CDR3 contains 15 residues. Looked up from germline, CDR1 is SGHTA and CDR2 is FQGNSA. V lost 5 bases, J lost 5 bases, and 15 bases lay in between.

The chain couples TRBV6-6 to TRBJ2-7; a possible D gene is TRBD1 (6 bases). Trimming stripped 6 bases from V and 1 base from J, with 16 bases between. Per the germline V gene, CDR1 is MNHNY and CDR2 is SVGAGI (reference sequence). There are 15 residues in the CDR3. CDR3 DNA sequence: TGTGCCAGCAGACCTGGGACATTCCCTTCCTACGAGCAGTACTTC. It yields the protein CASRPGTFPSYEQYF.

The table lists this clonotype with many counts. This rearrangement joins TRBV7-8 to TRBJ2-1, with 7 bases matching TRBD1. The CDR3 extends over 14 amino acids. Germline CDR1 reads SGHVS; CDR2 reads FQNEAQ. V dropped 3 bases and J dropped 6; count of bases not matched to a gene: 5. The CDR3 here is CASSFDRVGNEQFF. The CDR3 DNA sequence: TGTGCCAGCAGCTTTGACAGGGTCGGCAATGAGCAGTTCTTC.

This clonotype came up a few times. Just one base apart from a much larger clone, this may be a read error. J is TRBJ2-1 and V is TRBV20-1; D possibly corresponds to TRBD2 (5 bases). In germline, CDR1 is DFQATT, CDR2 SNEGSKA (reference sequence). This CDR3 is built from 15 residues. The chain's CDR3 is CSAPGTPSSSNEQFF. CDR3 DNA: TGCAGTGCCCCGGGAACCCCGAGCTCCTCCAATGAGCAGTTCTTC.

The V and J genes are TRBV2 and TRBJ2-7, with D possibly matching TRBD1 (6 bases). The V end lost 6 bases, the J end lost 6 bases, and 12 bases lay between the germline ends. There are 12 residues in the CDR3. Germline V lookup: CDR1 SNHLY, CDR2 FYNNEI. The CDR3 DNA follows: TGTGCCAGCAGCCCAGGGGCCTCCGAGCAGTACTTC. It encodes CASSPGASEQYF.

This clonotype was counted at least ten times. The chain combines TRBV19 with TRBJ1-3; D gene unclear. V was clipped by 5 bases and J by 0 bases, with 8 bases between them. The CDR3 runs to 14 residues. Germline lookup yields CDR1 LNHDA and CDR2 SQIVND (reference sequence). The CDR3 nucleotides read TGTGCCAGTAGTCAGGACGGCTCTGGAAACACCATATATTTT. It specifies CASSQDGSGNTIYF.

The chain has TRBV29-1 and TRBJ1-2; no firm D call. V lost 0 bases and J lost 6, with 8 bases in between. Germline-derived CDR1 and CDR2 are SQVTM and ANQGSEA. This CDR3 is built from 12 residues. The CDR3 is CSVEESGDGYTF. The CDR3 DNA reads TGCAGCGTTGAAGAATCCGGGGATGGCTACACCTTC.

This clonotype was recorded at least ten times. This sequence joins TRBV6-6 and TRBJ1-2, with D possibly matching TRBD1 (5 bases). The CDR3 is 15 residues long. Germline V gene data show CDR1 as MNHNY and CDR2 as SVGAGI (reference sequence). V lost 7 bases and J lost 3, with 18 bases in between. CDR3 loop: CASNKARGRDYGYTF. DNA for the CDR3: TGTGCCAGCAATAAAGCCCGGGGCAGGGACTATGGCTACACCTTC.

This clonotype came up many times. The chain combines TRBV29-1 with TRBJ2-1; D is unclear. CDR3 length equals 12 residues. Trimming left V 2 bases short and J 0 bases short, with 2 bases between. Germline-derived CDR1 and CDR2 are SQVTM and ANQGSEA. The CDR3 spells CSVESSYNEQFF. DNA for the CDR3: TGCAGCGTTGAAAGCTCCTACAATGAGCAGTTCTTC.

This clonotype occurred many times. The chain couples TRBV9 to TRBJ2-2, with TRBD1 identical over 8 bases. The ends lost 3 bases at V and 3 bases at J; junction bases unmatched: 4. CDR3 size: 15 residues. Germline lookup yields CDR1 SGDLS and CDR2 YYNGEE. The CDR3, as DNA: TGTGCCAGCAGCGAGACAGGGGCCTACACCGGGGAGCTGTTTTTT. This sequence encodes CASSETGAYTGELFF.

Notes on this clonotype: One end of the junction does not line up with germline, which may come from a read error. The rearrangement uses TRBV11-3 and TRBJ2-3, with 9 bases that match TRBD2. The CDR3 is 17 amino acids. CDR1 is SGHNT and CDR2 is YENEEA in the germline V gene. The CDR3 DNA follows: TGTGCCAGCAGCTTAGATTCGGCGGGGGGGAGCACAGATCCGCAGTATTTT. Protein sequence: CASSLDSAGGSTDPQYF.

As to this clonotype: A single base separates this from a much larger clone, so it may be a read error. The chain joins TRBV6-6 to TRBJ1-4; no clear D gene. V dropped 9 bases and J dropped 0 bases, with 11 bases sitting between them. From germline, CDR1 is MNHNY and CDR2 SVGAGI (reference sequence). This CDR3 region has 14 residues. CDR3 nucleotide sequence: TGTGCCAGTACACATGATGCAACTAATGAAAAACTGTTTTTT. This encodes CASTHDATNEKLFF.

Remarks on this clonotype: It may be a read error: a sequence one base away is much more abundant. The rearrangement joins TRBV7-9 to TRBJ2-7; no definite D call. CDR3 length equals 14 residues. CDR1 and CDR2 from the germline V gene are SEHNR and FQNEAQ (reference sequence). Written as DNA, the CDR3 is TGTGCCAGCAGCTTAACAGAGACGCCCTACGGGCAGTACTTC. Translated: CASSLTETPYGQYF.

The chain recombines TRBV11-3 with TRBJ2-5; 8 nucleotides match TRBD1. Germline V gene lookup returns CDR1 SGHNT and CDR2 YENEEA. Trimming at V came to 4 bases and at J to 3 bases, leaving 10 bases not matched to a gene. The CDR3 loop spans 16 amino acids. CDR3 coding DNA: TGTGCCAGCAGCTCAGCTCGTGGACAGGGAAAAGAGACCCAGTACTTC. It specifies CASSSARGQGKETQYF.

Only one count was recorded for this clonotype. The chain links TRBV11-2 to TRBJ1-1; no clear D. Trimming removed 7 bases from V and 1 base from J, with 10 bases in between. The CDR3 contains 13 residues. CDR1 SGHAT and CDR2 FQNNGV come from the germline V gene. CDR3 coding DNA: TGTGCCAGCACCGACGTCCCGAACACTGAAGCTTTCTTT. Its translation is CASTDVPNTEAFF.

This clonotype came up a few times. This rearrangement joins TRBV7-2 to TRBJ2-5; 7 bases match TRBD1. The CDR3 totals 14 residues. Per germline, CDR1 SGHTA and CDR2 FQGNSA. With 5 bases clipped from V and 2 bases from J, the junction kept 5 bases outside the gene matches. CDR3 sequence reads: CASSPWGQQETQYF. The DNA of the CDR3 is TGTGCCAGCAGCCCCTGGGGACAGCAAGAGACCCAGTACTTC.

This chain joins TRBV7-2 and TRBJ2-4, with D possibly matching TRBD1 (6 bases). V gave up 1 base and J gave up 1 base, with 17 bases separating them. Germline loops: CDR1 SGHTA, CDR2 FQGNSA. The length of the CDR3 is 18 residues. The CDR3 reads CASSLGTPGEQAKNIQYF. Here the CDR3 DNA reads TGTGCCAGCAGCTTAGGAACCCCAGGGGAGCAGGCCAAAAACATTCAGTACTTC. Filled out from reference TRBV7-2 and TRBJ2-4, the complete variable domain reads GAGVSQSPSNKVTEKGKDVELRCDPISGHTALYWYRQSLGQGLEFLIYFQGNSAPDKSGLPSDRFSAERTGGSVSTLTIQRTQQEDSAVYLCASSLGTPGEQAKNIQYFGAGTRLSVL.